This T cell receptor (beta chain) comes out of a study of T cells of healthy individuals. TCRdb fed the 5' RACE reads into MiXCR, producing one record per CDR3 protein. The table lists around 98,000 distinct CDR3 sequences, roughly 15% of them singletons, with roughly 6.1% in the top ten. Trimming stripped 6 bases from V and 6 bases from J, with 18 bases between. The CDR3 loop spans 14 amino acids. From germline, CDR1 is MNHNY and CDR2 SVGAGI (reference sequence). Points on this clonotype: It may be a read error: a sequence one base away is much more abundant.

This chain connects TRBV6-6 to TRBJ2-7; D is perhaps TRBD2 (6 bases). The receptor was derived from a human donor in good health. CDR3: CASSPGLGLFEQYF. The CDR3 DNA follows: TGTGCCAGCAGCCCGGGACTGGGCCTTTTCGAGCAGTACTTC.